These 28 T cell receptor beta chains share one sample of origin, sequenced in a study of T cell responses to AZD1222 COVID-19 vaccine. Generated by immunoSEQ multiplex PCR, the TCRdb table keeps only in-frame clones and is missing some. The sample carries about 100,000 clones, roughly 90% recorded once. The material was peripheral blood, obtained on day 0 of AZD1222 vaccination. The receptor source for this set is an adult in good health.

The J gene is TRBJ1-5, the V gene TRBV10-3; 9 positions agree with TRBD1. Germline CDR1 ENHRY, CDR2 SYGVKD. The CDR3 length is 12 residues. Germline trimming cut 9 bases from V and 6 bases from J; bases unmatched to any gene: 3. CDR3 sequence: CAIGDRVQPQHF. CDR3 DNA: TGTGCCATTGGGGACAGGGTTCAGCCCCAGCATTTT.

Concerning this clone itself: This specimen includes other DNA sequences encoding the same CDR3. V and J are TRBV7-9 and TRBJ1-3; maybe TRBD1 (6 bases). The germline V gene has CDR1 SEHNR and CDR2 FQNEAQ (reference sequence). V lost 1 base, J lost 3 bases, and 7 bases lay in between. The CDR3 consists of 14 residues. The CDR3 nucleotides read TGTGCCAGCAGCTTAGGGGGGCTTGGAAACACCATATATTTT. Protein sequence: CASSLGGLGNTIYF.

The genes are TRBV6-2 or TRBV6-3 and TRBJ1-1; TRBD1 aligns across 8 bases. The junction had 19 bases not matched to a gene; V was cut back by 6 bases and J by 4 bases. The CDR3 runs 18 residues. CDR1 MNHEY and CDR2 SVGEGT come from the germline V gene. The CDR3 DNA reads TGTGCCAGCAGCTCGCACACCGGACAGGGAAAGTTGGGCACTGAAGCTTTCTTT. As protein: CASSSHTGQGKLGTEAFF.

The chain is built from TRBV29-1 and TRBJ1-1; D gene unclear. V lost 3 bases, J lost 6 bases, and 8 bases lay in between. Germline V gene lookup returns CDR1 SQVTM and CDR2 ANQGSEA. This CDR3 has 11 amino acids. CDR3 nucleotide sequence: TGCAGCGTTGATTCGGAATCTGAAGCTTTCTTT. It encodes CSVDSESEAFF. Full variable domain (rest looked up from reference TRBV29-1 and TRBJ1-1): SAVISQKPSRDICQRGTSLTIQCQVDSQVTMMFWYRQQPGQSLTLIATANQGSEATYESGFVIDKFPISRPNLTFSTLTVSNMSPEDSSIYLCSVDSESEAFFGQGTRLTVV.

This sequence joins TRBV10-1 and TRBJ2-7; D perhaps matches TRBD2 (7 bases). This CDR3 has 18 amino acids. The ends were cut back, 0 bases at V and 2 bases at J, with 20 bases in the middle. CDR1 WNHNN and CDR2 SYGVQD come from the germline V gene (reference sequence). The CDR3 DNA sequence: TGCGCCAGCAGTGAGTCCATCCCCGAGGGGGGGGTAACCTACGAGCAGTACTTC. Translating gives CASSESIPEGGVTYEQYF.

The chain couples TRBV27 to TRBJ1-1; TRBD1 is a possible D gene (6 bases). CDR1 is MNHEY and CDR2 is SMNVEV in the germline V gene (reference sequence). Trimming cost V 5 bases and J 7 bases, with 14 bases left between them. The CDR3 contains 13 residues. Written as DNA, the CDR3 is TGTGCCAGCAGTAAGGACAGTCTATTTGAAGCTTTCTTT. This codes for CASSKDSLFEAFF.

This clone occurred a few times. This chain links TRBV10-3 with TRBJ2-5; 10 nucleotides align to TRBD2. The CDR3 totals 18 residues. Germline CDR1 ENHRY, CDR2 SYGVKD. Trimming cost V 0 bases and J 4 bases; bases outside gene matches: 11. In DNA, the CDR3 is TGTGCCATCAGTGAGTCGAGAAATAGCGGGGGGACTCGAGAGACCCAGTACTTC. Residues: CAISESRNSGGTRETQYF.

This chain connects TRBV3-1 (or the pseudogene TRBV3-2) to TRBJ1-4; no clear D. V was clipped by 0 bases and J by 0 bases, with 5 bases between them. This CDR3 has 15 residues. Germline V gene sequence: CDR1 LGHDT, CDR2 YNNKEL (reference sequence). The CDR3 bases are TGTGCCAGCAGCCAAGATTGGGCAACTAATGAAAAACTGTTTTTT. Encoded protein: CASSQDWATNEKLFF.

The count of this clone is one. The V and J genes are TRBV19 and TRBJ1-2, with unresolved D. From germline, CDR1 is LNHDA and CDR2 SQIVND (reference sequence). The CDR3 is 14 amino acids. V was shortened by 7 bases and J by 4 bases, with 16 bases between the two germline ends. CDR3 residues: CASTLERLGYGYTF. Here the CDR3 DNA reads TGTGCCAGTACTTTGGAGAGGCTCGGCTATGGCTACACCTTC.

J is TRBJ2-1 and V is TRBV24-1; weak D call: TRBD1 (6 bases). The CDR3 extends over 14 amino acids. Trimming pared 9 bases from V and 3 bases from J, leaving 14 bases between. Germline V gene lookup returns CDR1 KGHDR and CDR2 SFDVKD. The CDR3 DNA follows: TGTGCCACCGGGACCCGGGACAACTACAATGAGCAGTTCTTC. Amino acids: CATGTRDNYNEQFF.

The V call is TRBV19, the J call TRBJ1-4; no clear D. From germline, CDR1 is LNHDA and CDR2 SQIVND (reference sequence). Trimming removed 3 bases at V and 6 bases at J, with 11 bases between. The CDR3 is 14 residues long. The CDR3 sequence: CASSMVRTDEKLFF. In DNA form, the CDR3 reads TGTGCCAGTAGTATGGTTCGGACGGATGAAAAACTGTTTTTT.

V usage is TRBV4-1 and J usage is TRBJ1-1; D gene ambiguous. Trimming removed 0 bases from V and 4 bases from J, with 15 bases in between. This CDR3 is built from 16 residues. The germline V gene encodes CDR1 MGHRA and CDR2 YSYEKL. CDR3 in amino acids: CASSQDPRRSATEAFF. The DNA of the CDR3 is TGCGCCAGCAGCCAAGATCCCCGCAGGTCGGCCACTGAAGCTTTCTTT.

The V call is TRBV6-5, the J call TRBJ2-1; the D gene is possibly TRBD1 (5 bases). V was clipped by 7 bases and J by 8 bases, with 12 bases between them. The CDR3 is 12 amino acids. Germline V gives CDR1 MNHEY, CDR2 SVGAGI. In DNA form, the CDR3 reads TGTGCCAGCACCCTTTGGGGCCATGAGCAGTTCTTC. Its translation: CASTLWGHEQFF.

The gene calls are TRBV25-1 and TRBJ2-2; 12 bases are shared with TRBD2. The germline CDR1 and CDR2 sequences are MGHDK and SYGVNS. The trim removed 5 bases at V and 4 bases at J, leaving 8 bases unmatched. The CDR3 sequence is 17 residues long. The CDR3, as DNA: TGTGCCAGCAGTTCAGGACTAGCGGGGCTATTCACCGGGGAGCTGTTTTTT. The encoded protein is CASSSGLAGLFTGELFF.

This clone has more than one count but fewer than ten. The V and J genes are TRBV27 and TRBJ1-1; D gene unclear. The CDR3 runs to 14 residues. Germline V lookup: CDR1 MNHEY, CDR2 SMNVEV (reference sequence). V dropped 6 bases and J dropped 0 bases, with 11 bases sitting between them. CDR3 region: CASSLARMNTEAFF. CDR3 DNA: TGTGCCAGCAGCCTAGCGAGGATGAACACTGAAGCTTTCTTT.

The chain has TRBV7-2 and TRBJ1-1; a weak D match, TRBD1 (6 bases). The ends were cut back, 6 bases at V and 1 base at J, with 12 bases in the middle. Germline assignment: CDR1 SGHTA and CDR2 FQGNSA. The CDR3 has 14 amino acids. CDR3 sequence reads: CASRPPGQNTEAFF. CDR3 coding DNA: TGTGCCAGCAGGCCTCCGGGACAGAACACTGAAGCTTTCTTT.

V is TRBV7-9 and J is TRBJ1-5, with D tentatively TRBD1 (6 bases). V lost 1 base and J lost 1, with 8 bases in between. The CDR3 has 15 amino acids. Germline CDR1 and CDR2: SEHNR and FQNEAQ (reference sequence). The DNA of the CDR3 is TGTGCCAGCAGCTTAGGGCAGGGGAGCAATCAGCCCCAGCATTTT. This gives the protein CASSLGQGSNQPQHF.

The chain couples TRBV5-1 to TRBJ2-1; 9 nucleotides line up with TRBD2. Germline values: CDR1 SGHRS, CDR2 YFSETQ. The junction had 13 bases not matched to a gene; V was cut back by 0 bases and J by 6 bases. The CDR3 sequence is 18 residues long. In nucleotides, the CDR3 is TGCGCCAGCAGCTTGGGCCGGGGTTTGCGGGAGGGCCCCAATGAGCAGTTCTTC. Amino acid sequence: CASSLGRGLREGPNEQFF.

This clone was recorded once. This chain uses TRBV27 with TRBJ1-1; 11 positions match TRBD1. J gave up 5 bases and V 3 bases, and 8 bases lay outside the gene matches. CDR1 is MNHEY and CDR2 is SMNVEV in the germline V gene (reference sequence). This CDR3 is built from 16 residues. The CDR3 DNA sequence: TGTGCCAGCAGTTTGCAGACCGGGACAGGGGGAACTGAAGCTTTCTTT. Its translation is CASSLQTGTGGTEAFF.

DNA for the CDR3: TGTGCCAGCAGCTTAGTAGCCGGGGGACGAGGAGAGACCCAGTACTTC. Encoded protein: CASSLVAGGRGETQYF. This chain connects TRBV11-2 to TRBJ2-5; D is perhaps TRBD2 (6 bases). Looked up from germline, CDR1 is SGHAT and CDR2 is FQNNGV. Trimming cost V 1 base and J 4 bases, with 16 bases left between them. The CDR3 spans 16 residues. Combining the CDR3 with reference TRBV11-2 and TRBJ2-5 gives the whole variable domain EAGVAQSPRYKIIEKRQSVAFWCNPISGHATLYWYQQILGQGPKLLIQFQNNGVVDDSQLPKDRFSAERLKGVDSTLKIQPAKLEDSAVYLCASSLVAGGRGETQYFGPGTRLLVL.

CDR3 region: CASTGDREGYEQYF. The CDR3 nucleotides read TGTGCCAGCACCGGCGACAGGGAAGGTTACGAGCAGTACTTC. The gene calls are TRBV6-5 and TRBJ2-7; 7 bases match TRBD1. The CDR3 has 14 residues. The V gene end was trimmed by 7 bases and the J gene end by 4 bases; junction bases not matched to a gene: 10. The germline gives CDR1 MNHEY, CDR2 SVGAGI.

The genes are TRBV2 and TRBJ2-7; D gene uncertain. The CDR3 sequence is 14 residues long. CDR1 and CDR2 (germline): SNHLY, FYNNEI. The V end lost 8 bases, the J end lost 6 bases, and 20 bases lay between the germline ends. The CDR3 DNA is TGTGCCAGCGATGGCCCCCTGAACGCCGGCGAGCAGTACTTC. Translated, it gives CASDGPLNAGEQYF.

The V call is TRBV11-3, the J call TRBJ1-2; D is unresolved. This CDR3 contains 12 residues. With 8 bases removed from V and 4 bases from J, the gap between germline ends came to 11 bases. Germline V CDR1 and CDR2: SGHNT, YENEEA. For the CDR3, the DNA is TGTGCCAGCGCCACGTCGGGCTATGGCTACACCTTC. It is translated as CASATSGYGYTF.

This clone was found once. The chain joins TRBV18 to TRBJ2-1; 8 nucleotides line up with TRBD2. Per germline, CDR1 KGHSH and CDR2 LQKENI. The CDR3 extends over 16 amino acids. With 0 bases clipped from V and 7 bases from J, the junction kept 8 bases outside the gene matches. CDR3 region: CASSPPGGRLSNEQFF. The DNA of the CDR3 is TGTGCCAGCTCACCACCCGGCGGGAGGCTGTCAAATGAGCAGTTCTTC.

V gene TRBV6-5 combines with J gene TRBJ1-2; no clear D. Germline CDR1 is MNHEY and CDR2 is SVGAGI. V was cut by 2 bases and J by 1 base, with 8 bases left in between. The CDR3 has 14 amino acids. In DNA form, the CDR3 reads TGTGCCAGCAGTTACCAGCCCTATAACTATGGCTACACCTTC. Translated: CASSYQPYNYGYTF.

The chain couples TRBV9 to TRBJ1-5; 7 bases map to TRBD1. CDR1 and CDR2 (germline): SGDLS, YYNGEE. The CDR3 runs 15 residues. Trimming cost V 4 bases and J 6 bases; bases outside gene matches: 10. The CDR3 bases are TGTGCCAGCAGCCCCCGAACAGGGGTGGGTCAGCCCCAGCATTTT. Translating it yields CASSPRTGVGQPQHF.

The J gene is TRBJ2-1, the V gene TRBV7-3, with 7 bases fitting TRBD2. J gave up 4 bases and V 2 bases, and 5 bases lay outside the gene matches. CDR3 length equals 15 residues. Per germline, CDR1 SGHTA and CDR2 FQGTGA. The CDR3 sequence: CASSLGSSGYNEQFF. Here the CDR3 DNA reads TGTGCCAGCAGCTTAGGGTCTAGCGGTTACAATGAGCAGTTCTTC.

The chain is built from TRBV30 and TRBJ2-1; possible D gene TRBD2, 6 bases. The CDR3 has 11 amino acids. Germline CDR1 GTSNPN, CDR2 SVGIG (reference sequence). Trimming took 4 bases from V and 11 from J, leaving 12 bases between them. For the CDR3, the DNA is TGTGCCTGGACCCCGGGGGTCCAGCAGTTCTTC. It yields the protein CAWTPGVQQFF.